A selection of T cell receptor beta chains follows, all from one sample in a study of T cells expressing NK-cell markers. TCRdb reanalyzed the 5' RACE reads and collapses them to one entry per CDR3 protein, without DNA. The sample has 500,000 to 700,000 distinct CDR3 sequences, and its top ten clones hold roughly 3.6%. Sample: blood T cells: a sorted CD56 or NKG2C T cell subset, CD4+ or CD8+ T cells, or bulk PBMC T cells (not recorded which). The receptor set was obtained from a man aged 18 to 30 in good health. Both conserved end residues are part of each CDR3.

V gene	CDR3 length	J gene	CDR3 protein
TRBV11-2	12	TRBJ2-1	CVQGGSYNEQFF
TRBV12-3/TRBV12-4	15	TRBJ2-1	CASSPRTSDSNEQFF
TRBV18	16	TRBJ2-7	CASSPGNRVTVYEQYF
TRBV6-2/TRBV6-3	15	TRBJ1-5	CASSPPGQANQPQHF
TRBV7-3	15	TRBJ2-6	CASSFSLAGANVLTF
TRBV5-4	15	TRBJ2-5	CASSLTSGGAETQYF
TRBV7-2	16	TRBJ1-1	CASSSRTGGTRTEAFF
TRBV9	16	TRBJ2-2	CASSGFLGADTGELFF
TRBV15	13	TRBJ1-1	CATSERGTAEAFF
TRBV6-5	15	TRBJ1-4	CASSYQGGGSEKLFF
TRBV12-3/TRBV12-4	15	TRBJ2-6	CATSQGWTGANVLTF